The clone carrying this T cell receptor beta chain was picked up a small number of times. The ends were cut back, 10 bases at V and 4 bases at J, with 16 bases in the middle. Germline loops: CDR1 SEHNR, CDR2 FQNEAQ (reference sequence). The CDR3 totals 13 residues. The sample originates from a study of Graves' ophthalmopathy and Graves' hyperthyroidism. RNA transcripts served as template for amplifying TCR beta CDR3 sequences. Second-round multiplex PCR came after first-round RT-PCR with HTBI primers. Each CDR3 protein gets one entry after TCRdb re-called the multiplex PCR reads with MiXCR. The sample has 300,000 to 450,000 distinct CDR3 sequences, roughly 15% seen once. Only newly diagnosed hyperthyroidism patients aged 18 to 65, with under 2 months' duration, were enrolled. Thyroid ultrasound, orbital computed tomography, TRAb, serum thyroxine and clinical symptoms formed the basis of diagnosis.

Sequences were obtained from peripheral blood. The TCR comes from an adult woman with stable Graves' hyperthyroidism. J is TRBJ2-5 and V is TRBV7-9; TRBD2 might be the D (7 bases). This CDR3 reads CATKRGGGETQYF. The CDR3 region has the DNA TGTGCCACCAAAAGGGGGGGCGGAGAGACCCAGTACTTC.